Following are 20 T cell receptor beta chains from one sample sequenced in a study of T cell responses to AZD1222 COVID-19 vaccine. Sequencing was performed with immunoSEQ multiplex PCR; in TCRdb, only in-frame clones are kept and a portion is missing. The sample lists around 190,000 clones; 94% were seen once. Sequencing used peripheral blood, obtained 28 days after the second AZD1222 dose. These receptors all come from an adult who received the AZD1222 COVID-19 vaccine.

The chain has TRBV6-2 or TRBV6-3 and TRBJ2-1; D gene uncertain. Germline assignment: CDR1 MNHEY and CDR2 SVGEGT. This CDR3 has 13 residues. V was shortened by 5 bases and J by 5 bases, with 10 bases between the two germline ends. CDR3 coding DNA: TGTGCCAGCAGTCTTGAAACGAACAATGAGCAGTTCTTC. Protein: CASSLETNNEQFF.

This clone was counted a single time. The rearrangement uses TRBV5-4 and TRBJ1-6, with TRBD1 matching over 7 bases. CDR1 and CDR2 (germline): SGHNT, YYREEE (reference sequence). CDR3 size: 17 residues. The junction had 7 bases not matched to a gene; V was cut back by 4 bases and J by 0 bases. The CDR3, as DNA: TGTGCCAGCAGCCCCCAGGGGGGAAGCTCCTATAATTCACCCCTCCACTTT. Translating gives CASSPQGGSSYNSPLHF. Using reference TRBV5-4 and TRBJ1-6 for the parts outside the CDR3, the full variable domain is ETGVTQSPTHLIKTRGQQVTLRCSSQSGHNTVSWYQQALGQGPQFIFQYYREEENGRGNFPPRFSGLQFPNYSSELNVNALELDDSALYLCASSPQGGSSYNSPLHFGNGTRLTVT.

The chain joins TRBV7-2 to TRBJ2-5; 11 positions match TRBD2. From germline, CDR1 is SGHTA and CDR2 FQGNSA. The V and J ends lost 5 bases and 5 bases, in that order; junction bases with no gene match: 7. The CDR3 has 15 amino acids. For the CDR3, the DNA is TGTGCCAGCAGCATTAGCGGGGGGGCCGTGGAGACCCAGTACTTC. This gives the protein CASSISGGAVETQYF.

This sequence joins TRBV27 and TRBJ1-5; D remains unclear. V was clipped by 3 bases and J by 5 bases, with 8 bases between them. This CDR3 is 13 amino acids long. Germline V gene data show CDR1 as MNHEY and CDR2 as SMNVEV (reference sequence). The DNA of the CDR3 is TGTGCCAGCAGTTTTCCGGAGCATCAGCCCCAGCATTTT. This gives the protein CASSFPEHQPQHF.

The chain recombines TRBV3-1 (or the pseudogene TRBV3-2) with TRBJ2-5, with 10 bases matching TRBD2. The J segment lost 5 bases and the V segment lost 4 bases, leaving 19 bases of the junction unmatched. Germline-derived CDR1 and CDR2 are LGHDT and YNNKEL (reference sequence). The CDR3 sequence is 19 residues long. The CDR3 DNA reads TGTGCCAGCAGCCCATATGGGCCCCTAGCGGGAGACGACGTGGAGACCCAGTACTTC. This sequence encodes CASSPYGPLAGDDVETQYF.

This chain uses TRBV10-2 with TRBJ1-1; D not certain. Between the trimmed V and J ends, which lost 6 bases and 1 base, there was a span of 9 bases. This CDR3 is 13 amino acids long. Germline CDR1 and CDR2: WSHSY and SAAADI. The CDR3 is CASRAQANTEAFF. The CDR3 coding sequence is TGCGCCAGCAGGGCGCAGGCGAACACTGAAGCTTTCTTT.

The J gene is TRBJ2-7, the V gene TRBV11-2; the D gene is possibly TRBD1 (6 bases). The CDR3 spans 13 residues. Germline V lookup: CDR1 SGHAT, CDR2 FQNNGV. V lost 5 bases and J 3 bases, leaving 11 bases between the germline ends. CDR3 region: CASSTLTGYEQYF. CDR3 nucleotides: TGTGCCAGCAGCACGCTGACAGGCTACGAGCAGTACTTC.

The CDR3 DNA reads as TGCGCCAGCAGCTTATGGGGCACCGGGGAGCTGTTTTTT. Translation gives CASSLWGTGELFF. V is TRBV5-1 and J is TRBJ2-2, with D uncertain. V lost 2 bases and J lost 4, with 6 bases in between. CDR3 length: 13 amino acids. Germline values: CDR1 SGHRS, CDR2 YFSETQ. The full variable domain, its missing parts supplied by reference TRBV5-1 and TRBJ2-2, is KAGVTQTPRYLIKTRGQQVTLSCSPISGHRSVSWYQQTPGQGLQFLFEYFSETQRNKGNFPGRFSGRQFSNSRSEMNVSTLELGDSALYLCASSLWGTGELFFGEGSRLTVL.

The chain couples TRBV4-3 to TRBJ2-7; D may be TRBD2 (6 bases). Looked up from germline, CDR1 is LGHNA and CDR2 is YSLEER. Trimming removed 0 bases from V and 0 bases from J, with 12 bases in between. There are 16 residues in the CDR3. The CDR3 spells CASSQDWDLHSYEQYF. DNA of the CDR3: TGCGCCAGCAGCCAAGACTGGGACTTACACTCCTACGAGCAGTACTTC.

The genes are TRBV7-8 and TRBJ1-2; a possible D gene is TRBD1 (5 bases). The germline gives CDR1 SGHVS, CDR2 FQNEAQ. The CDR3 length is 13 residues. The germline V and J ends were trimmed by 5 bases and 5 bases, with 12 bases remaining between them. The CDR3 loop reads CASSLMSGYGYTF. CDR3 in DNA: TGTGCCAGCAGCCTTATGTCAGGGTATGGCTACACCTTC.

The V gene is TRBV5-1, the J gene TRBJ2-2; D not certain. CDR3 length: 14 amino acids. V was pared by 1 base and J by 1 base, with 5 bases between. Germline CDR1 SGHRS, CDR2 YFSETQ. CDR3 loop: CASSLNGNTGELFF. In DNA, the CDR3 is TGCGCCAGCAGCTTGAACGGGAACACCGGGGAGCTGTTTTTT.

The V gene is TRBV9, the J gene TRBJ2-3; 9 nucleotides line up with TRBD2. The germline CDR1 and CDR2 sequences are SGDLS and YYNGEE. The V and J ends lost 2 bases and 4 bases, in that order; junction bases with no gene match: 8. CDR3 length: 16 residues. The CDR3 is CASSVWRGGLADTQYF. The CDR3 DNA is TGTGCCAGCAGCGTTTGGCGGGGGGGCCTGGCAGATACGCAGTATTTT.

J is TRBJ1-1 and V is TRBV24-1; D is undetermined. The CDR3 covers 13 residues. Germline V gives CDR1 KGHDR, CDR2 SFDVKD. The ends were cut back, 4 bases at V and 3 bases at J, with 8 bases in the middle. The CDR3 coding sequence is TGTGCCACCAGTGAAGAGCCCTACACTGAAGCTTTCTTT. Its translation is CATSEEPYTEAFF.

The chain employs TRBV5-4 and TRBJ1-1; 8 bases fit TRBD1. The ends lost 5 bases at V and 2 bases at J; junction bases unmatched: 11. The CDR3 contains 16 residues. Germline CDR1 is SGHNT and CDR2 is YYREEE (reference sequence). The CDR3, as DNA: TGTGCCAGCAGACCACAGACAGGGGTACGAAACACTGAAGCTTTCTTT. Translating gives CASRPQTGVRNTEAFF.

The chain combines TRBV7-8 with TRBJ2-7; D remains ambiguous. CDR1 is SGHVS and CDR2 is FQNEAQ in the germline V gene. There are 17 residues in the CDR3. V was shortened by 7 bases and J by 1 base, with 23 bases between the two germline ends. CDR3 in amino acids: CASTPRGRELGSYEQYF. Here the CDR3 DNA reads TGTGCCAGCACTCCCCGAGGTCGTGAGCTAGGGTCCTACGAGCAGTACTTC.

This chain connects TRBV6-5 to TRBJ2-1; 9 positions match TRBD1. The junction had 4 bases not matched to a gene; V was cut back by 2 bases and J by 11 bases. The germline CDR1 and CDR2 sequences are MNHEY and SVGAGI. The CDR3 runs to 13 residues. The CDR3: CASSYLNRGQQFF. The CDR3 DNA sequence: TGTGCCAGCAGTTACCTGAACAGGGGGCAGCAGTTCTTC.

The chain employs TRBV5-1 and TRBJ1-1; 8 bases align to TRBD1. CDR1 and CDR2 from the germline V gene are SGHRS and YFSETQ. This CDR3 is built from 15 residues. The V segment lost 5 bases and the J segment 3 bases; nucleotides outside the gene matches: 9. The CDR3 region has the DNA TGCGCCAGCAGGCTAAATGACAGGGGTGACACTGAAGCTTTCTTT. This encodes CASRLNDRGDTEAFF.

The gene calls are TRBV6-5 and TRBJ1-2, with D possibly matching TRBD1 (5 bases). This CDR3 has 14 amino acids. Germline V gene data show CDR1 as MNHEY and CDR2 as SVGAGI. The V end lost 7 bases, the J end lost 3 bases, and 15 bases lay between the germline ends. The CDR3 region has the DNA TGTGCCAGCATCCGGTGGGGGGTTGACTATGGCTACACCTTC. Amino acid sequence: CASIRWGVDYGYTF.

V usage is TRBV19 and J usage is TRBJ2-7; 10 positions match TRBD2. The junction had 7 bases not matched to a gene; V was cut back by 4 bases and J by 4 bases. Germline CDR1 reads LNHDA; CDR2 reads SQIVND (reference sequence). CDR3 length: 15 residues. The CDR3 here is CASSTQPGLAYEQYF. In DNA, the CDR3 is TGTGCCAGTAGTACTCAGCCGGGACTAGCGTACGAGCAGTACTTC.

The rearrangement links TRBV29-1 to TRBJ2-1; 13 bases map to TRBD2. V dropped 6 bases and J dropped 4; count of bases not matched to a gene: 3. Germline CDR1 and CDR2: SQVTM and ANQGSEA. The CDR3 totals 14 residues. CDR3 coding DNA: TGCAGCGTGGGACTAGCGGGAACGTACAATGAGCAGTTCTTC. Protein sequence: CSVGLAGTYNEQFF.